The next 27 T cell receptor beta chains were all read from a single sample in a study of response to subunit inactivated influenza vaccine. TCRdb ran MiXCR on the RT-PCR reads and lists one entry per CDR3 protein. This sample has 800,000 to 1,000,000 distinct CDR3 sequences, with 21% found just once. The specimen comprised PBMCs from blood, sampled more than 4 days after vaccination. These receptors originate from a middle-aged man who received an inactivated influenza vaccine.

This sequence joins TRBV2 and TRBJ2-3, with 13 bases matching TRBD2. The CDR3 length is 14 residues. CDR1 SNHLY and CDR2 FYNNEI come from the germline V gene. V lost 5 bases and J lost 9; bases outside the gene matches: 5. CDR3 nucleotides: TGTGCCAGCAGTTGGACTAGCGGGGGTCCCACGCAGTATTTT. It translates to CASSWTSGGPTQYF. The complete variable domain, with remaining parts taken from reference TRBV2 and TRBJ2-3, reads EPEVTQTPSHQVTQMGQEVILRCVPISNHLYFYWYRQILGQKVEFLVSFYNNEISEKSEIFDDQFSVERPDGSNFTLKIRSTKLEDSAMYFCASSWTSGGPTQYFGPGTRLTVL.

The V gene is TRBV20-1, the J gene TRBJ2-3, with D unresolved. Germline V gene sequence: CDR1 DFQATT, CDR2 SNEGSKA (reference sequence). The V and J ends lost 0 bases and 2 bases respectively, with 12 bases between them. The CDR3 contains 15 residues. The CDR3 DNA reads as TGCAGTGCTAGAGATCCCCGCTCTTACACAGATACGCAGTATTTT. Residues: CSARDPRSYTDTQYF.

The V gene is TRBV20-1, the J gene TRBJ2-7; 8 bases are a match to TRBD2. This CDR3 is 15 amino acids long. V trimming: 2 bases; J trimming: 6 bases; junction bases outside the gene matches: 12. From germline, CDR1 is DFQATT and CDR2 SNEGSKA (reference sequence). This CDR3 is CSARTPSGWRGEQYF. In DNA form, the CDR3 reads TGCAGTGCTAGAACGCCTAGCGGGTGGAGGGGCGAGCAGTACTTC.

There are a few counts of this clonotype. The chain carries TRBV12-3 or TRBV12-4 and TRBJ2-5; 8 bases line up with TRBD1. CDR3 length: 15 amino acids. V dropped 6 bases and J dropped 0; count of bases not matched to a gene: 6. CDR3: CASSRTGRYQETQYF. DNA for the CDR3: TGTGCCAGCAGCAGGACAGGGCGCTACCAAGAGACCCAGTACTTC.

Only a few counts were recorded for this clonotype. The chain is built from TRBV29-1 and TRBJ1-1, with D perhaps matching TRBD1 (5 bases). The CDR3 length is 14 residues. In germline, CDR1 is SQVTM, CDR2 ANQGSEA. The V and J ends lost 0 bases and 5 bases respectively, with 13 bases between them. The CDR3 coding sequence is TGCAGCGTTGAAGATACGGGGCGGGGGACTGAAGCTTTCTTT. Protein product: CSVEDTGRGTEAFF.

The V gene is TRBV4-3, the J gene TRBJ2-5; D ambiguous. V lost 0 bases and J 4 bases, leaving 15 bases between the germline ends. The CDR3 runs to 16 residues. Per germline, CDR1 LGHNA and CDR2 YSLEER. The CDR3 reads CASSQDPDGIGETQYF. In DNA, the CDR3 is TGCGCCAGCAGCCAAGACCCCGACGGAATCGGAGAGACCCAGTACTTC.

This clonotype has more than one count but fewer than ten. CDR3 nucleotides: TGTGCCAGCAGCTTGATTGATAGAGGACTAGCGGGAGGTACGTCCTACGAGCAGTACTTC. The encoded protein is CASSLIDRGLAGGTSYEQYF. The chain has TRBV7-8 and TRBJ2-7; TRBD2 matches at 14 bases. In germline, CDR1 is SGHVS, CDR2 FQNEAQ. The CDR3 runs 20 residues. Trimming took 3 bases from V and 1 from J; bases not matched to a gene: 14.

This clonotype was observed a handful of times. This chain links TRBV20-1 with TRBJ1-6; no clear D. The V end lost 4 bases, the J end lost 13 bases, and 20 bases lay between the germline ends. The CDR3 spans 14 residues. Germline-derived CDR1 and CDR2 are DFQATT and SNEGSKA (reference sequence). The CDR3 region has the DNA TGCAGTGCTAAGGTTGGGCCCGGGTATCGGCCCCTCCACTTT. Its protein product is CSAKVGPGYRPLHF.

In its sample, this clonotype was seen a few times. The genes are TRBV18 and TRBJ2-1; 7 positions agree with TRBD2. Losses at the gene ends were 6 bases for V and 9 bases for J; bases not matched to a gene: 8. CDR1 is KGHSH, CDR2 LQKENI, per germline. The CDR3 has 13 residues. The CDR3 DNA reads TGTGCCAGCTCGGGCGGACTAGTGGGTGAGCAGTTCTTC. Amino acid sequence: CASSGGLVGEQFF.

The genes are TRBV7-8 and TRBJ2-1, with 10 bases aligning to TRBD2. Germline V gene sequence: CDR1 SGHVS, CDR2 FQNEAQ. V shed 0 bases and J 11 bases; nucleotides not matched to a gene: 7. There are 15 residues in the CDR3. The CDR3: CASSLARVAGGKQFF. The CDR3 DNA follows: TGTGCCAGCAGCTTAGCCCGGGTAGCGGGGGGTAAGCAGTTCTTC.

The rearrangement joins TRBV4-1 to TRBJ2-5; 8 bases map to TRBD1. Germline V gene sequence: CDR1 MGHRA, CDR2 YSYEKL. The CDR3 is made up of 15 amino acids. V shed 4 bases, J shed 5 bases, and the junction held 9 bases outside the gene matches. The CDR3 coding sequence is TGCGCCAGCAGCCCCCGCGGGACAGGAGGCGAGACCCAGTACTTC. Translating it yields CASSPRGTGGETQYF.

This chain links TRBV20-1 with TRBJ1-2, with TRBD1 matching 9 bases. The germline gives CDR1 DFQATT, CDR2 SNEGSKA (reference sequence). V gave up 5 bases and J gave up 8 bases; unmatched junction bases: 6. The CDR3 runs to 12 residues. The CDR3 loop reads CSAQTGGAGYTF. The CDR3 DNA sequence: TGCAGTGCTCAAACAGGGGGCGCGGGCTACACCTTC.

The chain uses TRBV6-1 and TRBJ1-5; 9 nucleotides align to TRBD1. The CDR3 covers 14 residues. Germline CDR1 and CDR2: MNHNS and SASEGT. V lost 2 bases, J lost 12 bases, and 8 bases stayed unmatched. In DNA, the CDR3 is TGTGCCAGCAGTGAATACTCCAAGGGACAGGGCCAGCATTTT. Amino acids: CASSEYSKGQGQHF.

Notes on this clonotype: The junction departs from the called germline gene at one end, perhaps through a read error. The rearrangement links TRBV20-1 to TRBJ2-7; 12 positions agree with TRBD2. CDR3 length: 13 amino acids. Germline-derived CDR1 and CDR2 are DFQATT and SNEGSKA (reference sequence). DNA of the CDR3: TGTCGACTCTCTAGCGGGAGGGGCCACGAGCAGTACTTC. Translation gives CRLSSGRGHEQYF.

This clonotype was detected a few times. This chain joins TRBV29-1 and TRBJ1-2, with a weak D call TRBD1 (5 bases). Germline CDR1 reads SQVTM; CDR2 reads ANQGSEA. With 5 bases removed from V and 7 bases from J, the gap between germline ends came to 23 bases. CDR3 length: 15 amino acids. The CDR3 loop is CSVQGHGGDSAGYTF. The DNA of the CDR3 is TGCAGCGTTCAAGGACACGGGGGTGATAGTGCTGGCTACACCTTC.

The genes are TRBV20-1 and TRBJ2-7, with D possibly being TRBD1 or TRBD2 (5 bases each). The germline gives CDR1 DFQATT, CDR2 SNEGSKA (reference sequence). The V end was cut by 6 bases, the J end by 3 bases, with 15 bases between. The CDR3 consists of 13 residues. The CDR3 reads CSARDGLDYEQYF. The CDR3 nucleotides are TGCAGTGCAAGGGACGGCTTAGACTACGAGCAGTACTTC.

The table lists this clonotype with a few counts. The rearrangement links TRBV7-9 to TRBJ2-7; D call uncertain. Germline CDR1 reads SEHNR; CDR2 reads FQNEAQ (reference sequence). Trimming removed 1 base from V and 3 bases from J, with 10 bases in between. There are 14 residues in the CDR3. The CDR3 DNA sequence: TGTGCCAGCAGCTTAGATGGCAGAATCTACGAGCAGTACTTC. Amino acids: CASSLDGRIYEQYF. The entire variable domain, with the rest obtained from reference TRBV7-9 and TRBJ2-7, is as follows: DTGVSQNPRHKITKRGQNVTFRCDPISEHNRLYWYRQTLGQGPEFLTYFQNEAQLEKSRLLSDRFSAERPKGSFSTLEIQRTEQGDSAMYLCASSLDGRIYEQYFGPGTRLTVT.

This chain links TRBV5-1 with TRBJ2-3; unclear D gene. V was trimmed by 0 bases and J by 0 bases, leaving 5 bases between them. Germline CDR1 SGHRS, CDR2 YFSETQ. This CDR3 comprises 14 residues. The DNA of the CDR3 is TGCGCCAGCAGCTTGGGCTATAGCACAGATACGCAGTATTTT. It encodes CASSLGYSTDTQYF.

This clonotype came up many times. This sequence joins TRBV20-1 and TRBJ2-2; the match to TRBD2 covers 11 bases. The CDR3 is 18 amino acids. J gave up 0 bases and V 2 bases, and 8 bases lay outside the gene matches. Germline lookup yields CDR1 DFQATT and CDR2 SNEGSKA (reference sequence). This CDR3 reads CSARLRLAGPPNTGELFF. The CDR3 DNA reads TGCAGTGCTAGATTAAGACTAGCGGGGCCTCCGAACACCGGGGAGCTGTTTTTT.

In this sample, this clonotype turned up a few times. CDR3 coding DNA: TGTGCCAGTAGTGAAGACAGGGGCCAGCCCCAGCATTTT. It specifies CASSEDRGQPQHF. The rearrangement links TRBV19 to TRBJ1-5; 8 bases agree with TRBD1. Trimming cost V 5 bases and J 7 bases; bases outside gene matches: 4. This CDR3 comprises 13 residues. CDR1 LNHDA and CDR2 SQIVND come from the germline V gene (reference sequence).

This clonotype turned up a few times. J is TRBJ1-5 and V is TRBV6-2 or TRBV6-3, with unresolved D. The V and J ends lost 2 bases and 7 bases respectively, with 12 bases between them. The CDR3 contains 14 residues. The germline gives CDR1 MNHEY, CDR2 SVGEGT. In DNA, the CDR3 is TGTGCCAGCAGTTACGGACTCCCTGGGCAGCCCCAGCATTTT. It yields the protein CASSYGLPGQPQHF.

In this sample, this clonotype turned up once. The DNA for the CDR3 is TGTGCCAGCAGCTCTGTGACAGGGCTCCAAGAGACCCAGTACTTC. It translates to CASSSVTGLQETQYF. The rearrangement links TRBV11-2 to TRBJ2-5; the match to TRBD1 covers 7 bases. Germline CDR1 and CDR2: SGHAT and FQNNGV. V lost 4 bases, J lost 1 base, and 6 bases stayed unmatched. The CDR3 is made up of 15 amino acids.

The chain employs TRBV28 and TRBJ2-1, with D possibly being TRBD1 (6 bases). This CDR3 spans 16 amino acids. CDR1 and CDR2 (germline): MDHEN, SYDVKM. Trimming took off 4 bases at V and 6 bases at J, with 19 bases between the two ends. As DNA, the CDR3 is TGTGCCAGCAGTTCACCTGTGAGGGGGTTTGGCAATGAGCAGTTCTTC. Translating gives CASSSPVRGFGNEQFF.

This sequence joins TRBV12-3 or TRBV12-4 and TRBJ2-2, with 13 nucleotides matching TRBD2. The V gene end was trimmed by 5 bases and the J gene end by 0 bases; junction bases not matched to a gene: 6. This CDR3 region has 18 residues. The DNA for the CDR3 is TGTGCCAGCAGTACCGGGACTAGCGGGAATTCGAACACCGGGGAGCTGTTTTTT. It yields the protein CASSTGTSGNSNTGELFF.

The chain joins TRBV5-1 to TRBJ2-4; 9 bases line up with TRBD1. V dropped 2 bases and J dropped 6; count of bases not matched to a gene: 3. The germline gives CDR1 SGHRS, CDR2 YFSETQ. The CDR3 is made up of 14 amino acids. The DNA for the CDR3 is TGCGCCAGCAGCTTTGCGGACAGGGGAAACATTCAGTACTTC. Protein product: CASSFADRGNIQYF.

The chain is built from TRBV10-3 and TRBJ2-3; D might be TRBD2 (7 bases). V was cut by 10 bases and J by 4 bases, with 18 bases left in between. Germline V gives CDR1 ENHRY, CDR2 SYGVKD. The CDR3 totals 14 residues. CDR3 sequence (DNA): TGTGCCAGCAGAAGGGGGGGGTCGGCAGATACGCAGTATTTT. This sequence encodes CASRRGGSADTQYF.

The chain's CDR3 is CASSLVVGRGKGEQYF. DNA of the CDR3: TGTGCCAGCAGCTTAGTTGTCGGCAGGGGGAAAGGGGAGCAGTACTTC. The J gene is TRBJ2-7, the V gene TRBV7-9; 7 bases map to TRBD1. The junction had 13 bases not matched to a gene; V was cut back by 1 base and J by 7 bases. The CDR3 consists of 16 residues. Germline V gene lookup returns CDR1 SEHNR and CDR2 FQNEAQ (reference sequence).